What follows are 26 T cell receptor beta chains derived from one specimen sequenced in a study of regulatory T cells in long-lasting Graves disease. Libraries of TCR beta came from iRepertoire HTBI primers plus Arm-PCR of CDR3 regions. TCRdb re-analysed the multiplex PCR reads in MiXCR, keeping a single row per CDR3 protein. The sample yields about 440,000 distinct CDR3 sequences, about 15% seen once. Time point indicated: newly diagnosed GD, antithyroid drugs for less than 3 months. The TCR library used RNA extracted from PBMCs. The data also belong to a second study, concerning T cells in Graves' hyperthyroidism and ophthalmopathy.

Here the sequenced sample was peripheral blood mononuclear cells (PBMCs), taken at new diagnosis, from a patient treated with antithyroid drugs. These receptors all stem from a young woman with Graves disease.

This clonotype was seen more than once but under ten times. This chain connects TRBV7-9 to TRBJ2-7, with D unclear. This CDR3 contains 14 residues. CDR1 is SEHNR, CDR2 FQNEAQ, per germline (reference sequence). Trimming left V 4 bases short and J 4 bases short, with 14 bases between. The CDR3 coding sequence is TGTGCCAGCAGCTGGAAGGGTAGAGAGTACGAGCAGTACTTC. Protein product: CASSWKGREYEQYF.

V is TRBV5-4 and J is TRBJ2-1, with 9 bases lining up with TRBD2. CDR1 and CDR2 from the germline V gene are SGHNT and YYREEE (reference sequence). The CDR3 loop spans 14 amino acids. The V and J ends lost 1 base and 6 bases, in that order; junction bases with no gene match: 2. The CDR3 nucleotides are TGTGCCAGCAGCTTGCTTAGCGGGAGCAATGAGCAGTTCTTC. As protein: CASSLLSGSNEQFF.

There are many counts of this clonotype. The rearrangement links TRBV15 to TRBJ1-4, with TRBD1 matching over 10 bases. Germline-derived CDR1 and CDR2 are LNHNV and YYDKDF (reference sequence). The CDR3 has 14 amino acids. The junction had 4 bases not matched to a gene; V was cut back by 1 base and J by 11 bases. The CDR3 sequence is CATSRVEDRGKLFF. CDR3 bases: TGTGCCACCAGCAGAGTTGAGGACAGGGGGAAACTGTTTTTT.

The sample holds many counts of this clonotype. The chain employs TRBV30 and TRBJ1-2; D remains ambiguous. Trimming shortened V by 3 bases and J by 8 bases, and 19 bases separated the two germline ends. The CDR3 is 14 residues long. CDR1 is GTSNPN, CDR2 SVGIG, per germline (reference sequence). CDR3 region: CAWRPGAGNVGYTF. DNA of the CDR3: TGTGCCTGGAGACCGGGCGCTGGAAATGTAGGCTACACCTTC.

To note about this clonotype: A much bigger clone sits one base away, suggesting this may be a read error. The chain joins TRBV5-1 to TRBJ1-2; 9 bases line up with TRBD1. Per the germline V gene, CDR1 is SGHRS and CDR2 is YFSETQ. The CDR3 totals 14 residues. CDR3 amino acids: CVSSLGQGHYGYTF. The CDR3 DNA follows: TGCGTCAGCAGCCTGGGACAGGGCCACTATGGCTACACCTTC. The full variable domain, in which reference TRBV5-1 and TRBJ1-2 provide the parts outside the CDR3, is KAGVTQTPRYLIKTRGQQVTLSCSPISGHRSVSWYQQTPGQGLQFLFEYFSETQRNKGNFPGRFSGRQFSNSRSEMNVSTLELGDSALYLCVSSLGQGHYGYTFGSGTRLTVV.

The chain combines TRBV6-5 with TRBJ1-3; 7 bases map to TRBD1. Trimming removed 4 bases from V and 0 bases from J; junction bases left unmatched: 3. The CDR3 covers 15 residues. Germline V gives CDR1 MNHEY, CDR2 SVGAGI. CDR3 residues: CASSFTGDSGNTIYF. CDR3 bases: TGTGCCAGCAGTTTTACAGGGGACTCTGGAAACACCATATATTTT.

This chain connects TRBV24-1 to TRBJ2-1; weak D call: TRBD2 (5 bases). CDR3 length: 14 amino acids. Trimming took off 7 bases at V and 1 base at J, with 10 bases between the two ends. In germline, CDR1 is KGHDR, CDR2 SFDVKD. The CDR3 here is CATRERMSYNEQFF. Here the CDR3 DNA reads TGTGCCACCAGGGAGCGGATGTCCTACAATGAGCAGTTCTTC.

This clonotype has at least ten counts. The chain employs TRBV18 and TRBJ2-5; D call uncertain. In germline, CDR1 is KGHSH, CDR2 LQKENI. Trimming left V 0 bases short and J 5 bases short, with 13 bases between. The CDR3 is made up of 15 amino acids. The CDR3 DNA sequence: TGTGCCAGCTCACCACCTCGGTCAAGGACGGAGACCCAGTACTTC. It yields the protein CASSPPRSRTETQYF.

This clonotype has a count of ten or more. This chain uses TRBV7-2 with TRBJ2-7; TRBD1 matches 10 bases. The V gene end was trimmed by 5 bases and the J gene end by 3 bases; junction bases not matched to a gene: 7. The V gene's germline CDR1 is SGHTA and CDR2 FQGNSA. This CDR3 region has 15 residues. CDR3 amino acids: CASSMTGGIGYEQYF. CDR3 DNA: TGTGCCAGCAGCATGACAGGGGGCATCGGCTACGAGCAGTACTTC.

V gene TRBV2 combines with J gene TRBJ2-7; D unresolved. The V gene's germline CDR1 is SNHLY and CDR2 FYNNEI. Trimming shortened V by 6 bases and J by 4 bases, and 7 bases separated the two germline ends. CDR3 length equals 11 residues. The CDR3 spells CASRLRYEQYF. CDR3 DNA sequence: TGTGCCAGCAGGTTAAGGTACGAGCAGTACTTC. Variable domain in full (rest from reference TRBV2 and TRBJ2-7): EPEVTQTPSHQVTQMGQEVILRCVPISNHLYFYWYRQILGQKVEFLVSFYNNEISEKSEIFDDQFSVERPDGSNFTLKIRSTKLEDSAMYFCASRLRYEQYFGPGTRLTVT.

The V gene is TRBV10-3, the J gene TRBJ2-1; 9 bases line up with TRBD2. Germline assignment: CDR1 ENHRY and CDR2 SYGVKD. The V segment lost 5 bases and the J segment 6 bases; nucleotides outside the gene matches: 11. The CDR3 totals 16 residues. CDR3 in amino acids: CAISRPVTSGSNEQFF. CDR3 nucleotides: TGTGCCATCAGTCGACCGGTCACTAGCGGGTCCAATGAGCAGTTCTTC.

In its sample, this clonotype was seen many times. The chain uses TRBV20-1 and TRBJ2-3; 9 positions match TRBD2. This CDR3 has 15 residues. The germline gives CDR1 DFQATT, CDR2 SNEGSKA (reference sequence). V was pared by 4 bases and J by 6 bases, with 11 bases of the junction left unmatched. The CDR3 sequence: CSAIQREVRADTQYF. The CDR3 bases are TGCAGTGCTATTCAGCGGGAGGTGAGGGCGGATACGCAGTATTTT.

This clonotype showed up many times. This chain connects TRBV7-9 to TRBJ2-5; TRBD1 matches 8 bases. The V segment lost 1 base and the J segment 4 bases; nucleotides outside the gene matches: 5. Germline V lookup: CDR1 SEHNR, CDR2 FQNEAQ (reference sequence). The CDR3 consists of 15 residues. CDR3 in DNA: TGTGCCAGCAGCTTAGGGACAGGGTCATTAGAGACCCAGTACTTC. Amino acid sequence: CASSLGTGSLETQYF.

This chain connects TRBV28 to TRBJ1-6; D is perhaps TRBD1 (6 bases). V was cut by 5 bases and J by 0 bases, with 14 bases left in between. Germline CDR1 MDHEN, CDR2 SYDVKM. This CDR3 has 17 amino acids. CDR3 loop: CASSRNDRSSYNSPLHF. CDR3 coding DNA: TGTGCCAGCAGTCGGAATGACAGGAGCTCCTATAATTCACCCCTCCACTTT.

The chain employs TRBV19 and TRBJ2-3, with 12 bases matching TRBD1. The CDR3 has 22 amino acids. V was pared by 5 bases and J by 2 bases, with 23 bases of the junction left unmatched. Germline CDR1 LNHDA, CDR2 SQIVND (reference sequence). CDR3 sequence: CASSPPRGTGGDTRVSTDTQYF. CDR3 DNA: TGTGCCAGTAGTCCTCCGCGGGGGACAGGGGGCGACACGAGGGTATCCACAGATACGCAGTATTTT. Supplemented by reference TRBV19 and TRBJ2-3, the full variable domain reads DGGITQSPKYLFRKEGQNVTLSCEQNLNHDAMYWYRQDPGQGLRLIYYSQIVNDFQKGDIAEGYSVSREKKESFPLTVTSAQKNPTAFYLCASSPPRGTGGDTRVSTDTQYFGPGTRLTVL.

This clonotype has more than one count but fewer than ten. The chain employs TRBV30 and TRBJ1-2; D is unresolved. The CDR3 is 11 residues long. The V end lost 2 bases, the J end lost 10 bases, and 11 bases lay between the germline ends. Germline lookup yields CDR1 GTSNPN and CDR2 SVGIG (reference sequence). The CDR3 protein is CAWSTPVDYTF. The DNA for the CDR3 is TGTGCCTGGAGTACCCCTGTTGACTACACCTTC.

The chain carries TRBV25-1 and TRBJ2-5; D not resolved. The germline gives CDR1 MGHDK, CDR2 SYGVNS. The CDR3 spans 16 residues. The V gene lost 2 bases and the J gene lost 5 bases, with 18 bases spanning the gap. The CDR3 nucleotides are TGTGCCAGCAGTGAAAATACCCCGGCTCGGTGGGAGACCCAGTACTTC. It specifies CASSENTPARWETQYF.

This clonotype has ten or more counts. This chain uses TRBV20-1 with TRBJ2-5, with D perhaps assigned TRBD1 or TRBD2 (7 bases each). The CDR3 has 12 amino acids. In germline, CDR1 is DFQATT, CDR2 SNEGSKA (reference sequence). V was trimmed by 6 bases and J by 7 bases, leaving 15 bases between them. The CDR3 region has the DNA TGCAGTGCGGGAGGGGGCGAGGTGACCCAGTACTTC. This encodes CSAGGGEVTQYF.

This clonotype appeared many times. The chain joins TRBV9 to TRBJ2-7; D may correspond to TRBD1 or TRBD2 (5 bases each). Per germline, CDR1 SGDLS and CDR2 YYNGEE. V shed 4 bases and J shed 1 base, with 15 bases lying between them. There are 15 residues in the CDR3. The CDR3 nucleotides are TGTGCCAGCAGCCCCATCGGGGCGCATTCCTACGAGCAGTACTTC. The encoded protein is CASSPIGAHSYEQYF. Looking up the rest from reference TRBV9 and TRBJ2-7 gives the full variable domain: DSGVTQTPKHLITATGQRVTLRCSPRSGDLSVYWYQQSLDQGLQFLIQYYNGEERAKGNILERFSAQQFPDLHSELNLSSLELGDSALYFCASSPIGAHSYEQYFGPGTRLTVT.

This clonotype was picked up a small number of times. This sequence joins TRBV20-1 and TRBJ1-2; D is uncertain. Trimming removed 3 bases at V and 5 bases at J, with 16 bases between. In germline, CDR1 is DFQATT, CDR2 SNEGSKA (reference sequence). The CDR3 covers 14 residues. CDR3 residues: CSASPGTIWYGYTF. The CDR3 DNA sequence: TGCAGTGCTAGCCCCGGTACAATCTGGTATGGCTACACCTTC.

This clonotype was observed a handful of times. The CDR3 DNA reads TGTGCCAGTAGTATGGGATACACTGAAGCTTTCTTT. Encoded protein: CASSMGYTEAFF. The gene calls are TRBV19 and TRBJ1-1; D ambiguous. Looked up from germline, CDR1 is LNHDA and CDR2 is SQIVND (reference sequence). The length of the CDR3 is 12 residues. The germline V and J ends were trimmed by 3 bases and 3 bases, with 5 bases remaining between them. Drawing the rest from reference TRBV19 and TRBJ1-1, the complete variable domain is DGGITQSPKYLFRKEGQNVTLSCEQNLNHDAMYWYRQDPGQGLRLIYYSQIVNDFQKGDIAEGYSVSREKKESFPLTVTSAQKNPTAFYLCASSMGYTEAFFGQGTRLTVV.

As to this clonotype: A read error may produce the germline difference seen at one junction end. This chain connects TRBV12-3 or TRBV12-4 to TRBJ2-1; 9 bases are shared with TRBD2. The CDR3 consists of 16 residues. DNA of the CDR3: TGTGCCAGCAGCCTTTTCAGCGGGAGGTCCTACGATGAGCAGTTCTTC. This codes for CASSLFSGRSYDEQFF.

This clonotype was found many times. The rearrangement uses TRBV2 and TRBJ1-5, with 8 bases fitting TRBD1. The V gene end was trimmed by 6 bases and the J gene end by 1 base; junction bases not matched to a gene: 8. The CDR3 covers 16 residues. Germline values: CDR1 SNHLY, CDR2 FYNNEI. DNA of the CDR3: TGTGCCAGCAGCCACGACAGGGGTGGAAGCAATCAGCCCCAGCATTTT. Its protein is CASSHDRGGSNQPQHF.

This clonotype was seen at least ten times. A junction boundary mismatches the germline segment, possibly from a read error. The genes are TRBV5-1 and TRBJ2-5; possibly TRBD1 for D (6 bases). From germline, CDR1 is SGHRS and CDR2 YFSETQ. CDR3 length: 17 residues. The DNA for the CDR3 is TGCGCCAGCAGCTTGGCGCCTCTCTCCGGACAGCCACCCTACCTGGACTTC. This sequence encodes CASSLAPLSGQPPYLDF.

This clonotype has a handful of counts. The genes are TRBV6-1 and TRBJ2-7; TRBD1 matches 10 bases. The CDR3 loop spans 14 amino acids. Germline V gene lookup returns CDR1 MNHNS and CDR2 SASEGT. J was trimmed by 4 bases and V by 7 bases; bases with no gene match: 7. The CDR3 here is CASTRQGAEYEQYF. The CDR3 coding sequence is TGTGCCAGCACCAGACAGGGGGCGGAGTACGAGCAGTACTTC.

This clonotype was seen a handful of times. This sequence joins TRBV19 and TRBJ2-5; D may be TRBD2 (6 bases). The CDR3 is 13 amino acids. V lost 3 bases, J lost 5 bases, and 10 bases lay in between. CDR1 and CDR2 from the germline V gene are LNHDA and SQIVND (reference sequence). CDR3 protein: CASSIIGRETQYF. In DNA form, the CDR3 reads TGTGCCAGTAGTATTATAGGGAGGGAGACCCAGTACTTC.